This T cell receptor (beta chain) appears in the sequencing data of a study of CD8 T cells in Susac syndrome. CD8+ and CD4+ T cells from blood underwent TCR beta sequencing, which was carried out in a high-throughput format. Patients with Susac syndrome met diagnostic criteria that were recently defined for definite or probable disease. Negative isolation yielded CD4+ and CD8+ T cells, and FACS enriched TEMRA cells. When the RNA was reverse transcribed, random hexamers were used with an input of about 0.45 to 1 ug. In TCRdb, the immunoSEQ multiplex PCR reads were re-called with MiXCR into one record per CDR3 protein. The sample lists under 200,000 distinct CDR3 sequences, 85% to 95% occurring once. There are 15 residues in the CDR3. Looked up from germline, CDR1 is PRHDT and CDR2 is FYEKMQ (reference sequence). The V gene lost 1 base and the J gene lost 0 bases, with 9 bases spanning the gap.

This TCR was recovered from a human donor with Susac syndrome. Sequences were obtained from CD8+ T cells from PBMCs. The V and J genes are TRBV13 and TRBJ1-2; D ambiguous. The CDR3 region is CASSLAAIANYGYTF. The CDR3 nucleotides read TGTGCCAGCAGCTTAGCTGCCATAGCTAACTATGGCTACACCTTC.